These 8 T cell receptor beta chains came from one sample sequenced in a study of blood T cell repertoires in COVID-19. Here immunoSEQ multiplex PCR was the method, and the copy in TCRdb shows in-frame clones only, minus some. The sample carries roughly 17,000 clones, 85% to 95% recorded once. The specimen sequenced was peripheral blood. Source of these receptors: a human donor in a cohort sampled during active COVID-19.

J is TRBJ1-1 and V is TRBV7-2; D may be TRBD1 (5 bases). The ends were cut back, 5 bases at V and 1 base at J, with 11 bases in the middle. Looked up from germline, CDR1 is SGHTA and CDR2 is FQGNSA. This CDR3 comprises 14 residues. CDR3 sequence reads: CASSPRVANTEAFF. CDR3 DNA: TGTGCCAGCAGCCCCAGGGTGGCGAACACTGAAGCTTTCTTT.

The chain combines TRBV7-9 with TRBJ1-1; D is uncertain. The V end lost 6 bases, the J end lost 6 bases, and 11 bases lay between the germline ends. The CDR3 totals 12 residues. The germline V gene encodes CDR1 SEHNR and CDR2 FQNEAQ (reference sequence). In DNA, the CDR3 is TGTGCCAGCAGTCAGGTTGTCGCTGAAGCTTTCTTT. Amino acid sequence: CASSQVVAEAFF.

J is TRBJ2-7 and V is TRBV19; D is perhaps TRBD2 (6 bases). V was pared by 5 bases and J by 5 bases, with 16 bases between. The germline CDR1 and CDR2 sequences are LNHDA and SQIVND (reference sequence). The CDR3 has 14 amino acids. The CDR3 DNA reads TGTGCCAGTAGTTCTTTCTCGGGAGCGAACGAGCAGTACTTC. Protein product: CASSSFSGANEQYF. Together with reference TRBV19 and TRBJ2-7, the CDR3 gives the full variable domain: DGGITQSPKYLFRKEGQNVTLSCEQNLNHDAMYWYRQDPGQGLRLIYYSQIVNDFQKGDIAEGYSVSREKKESFPLTVTSAQKNPTAFYLCASSSFSGANEQYFGPGTRLTVT.

The V call is TRBV7-9, the J call TRBJ2-1; TRBD1 matches 11 bases. The V segment lost 5 bases and the J segment 7 bases; nucleotides outside the gene matches: 7. The CDR3 runs 15 residues. Germline values: CDR1 SEHNR, CDR2 FQNEAQ (reference sequence). In DNA, the CDR3 is TGTGCCAGCAGCCACCGGGACAGGGGGAGTAATGAGCAGTTCTTC. Protein: CASSHRDRGSNEQFF.

The gene calls are TRBV7-6 and TRBJ1-1, with 8 bases fitting TRBD1. Germline loops: CDR1 SGHVS, CDR2 FNYEAQ. The CDR3 covers 13 residues. The V gene end was trimmed by 4 bases and the J gene end by 7 bases; junction bases not matched to a gene: 5. Written as DNA, the CDR3 is TGTGCCAGCAGCTCGCGAACAGGGGGTGAAGCTTTCTTT. This codes for CASSSRTGGEAFF.

The chain's CDR3 is CASSRPVGGRKWTDTQYF. The CDR3 nucleotides read TGCGCCAGCAGCCGCCCGGTGGGCGGGAGAAAATGGACAGATACGCAGTATTTT. This chain uses TRBV4-1 with TRBJ2-3; 7 bases align to TRBD2. This CDR3 has 18 amino acids. CDR1 is MGHRA and CDR2 is YSYEKL in the germline V gene. Trimming took 4 bases from V and 3 from J; bases not matched to a gene: 16.

The chain recombines TRBV9 with TRBJ2-3; D perhaps matches TRBD2 (7 bases). The CDR3 sequence is 15 residues long. With 0 bases removed from V and 1 base from J, the gap between germline ends came to 9 bases. Per germline, CDR1 SGDLS and CDR2 YYNGEE. The CDR3 spells CASSVGGGRTDTQYF. The CDR3 region has the DNA TGTGCCAGCAGCGTAGGGGGGGGCCGCACAGATACGCAGTATTTT.

The gene calls are TRBV28 and TRBJ2-1; TRBD2 matches at 14 bases. Germline values: CDR1 MDHEN, CDR2 SYDVKM. The J segment lost 8 bases and the V segment lost 4 bases, leaving 13 bases of the junction unmatched. This CDR3 comprises 18 residues. CDR3: CASSSTWTSGRSWYEQFF. The CDR3 DNA follows: TGTGCCAGCAGTTCCACATGGACTAGCGGGAGGAGTTGGTATGAGCAGTTCTTC.